The T cell receptor (beta chain) described here comes from a study of shared clonotypes between healthy human individuals. Naivety among CD8 cells was defined by CD45RO negativity and positive CCR7 selection, thereby excluding terminally differentiated effector memory CD45RA+ cells. Among the donors, all were Caucasian adults who lived in Nashville, Tennessee. Some clones are missing from TCRdb's copy, which holds only in-frame ones; the method was immunoSEQ multiplex PCR. The repertoire holds some 2.1 million clones, with 80% to 95% as singletons. This CDR3 comprises 15 residues. Germline CDR1 and CDR2: MGHRA and YSYEKL. V lost 4 bases and J lost 0, with 12 bases in between.

The sequence came from a man aged 18-30 years in good health. Some clones in this sample may be carry-over from other donors' samples. The chain carries TRBV4-1 and TRBJ1-1; D remains unclear. Sequenced sample: naive CD8+ T cells from PBMCs. The CDR3 DNA sequence: TGCGCCAGCAGCCTTTCCGGTCAGTTGAACACTGAAGCTTTCTTT. Its protein is CASSLSGQLNTEAFF.